The 10 T cell receptor beta chains listed next were all sequenced from one sample in a study of T cells after yellow fever vaccination. One entry per CDR3 protein, called by TCRdb with MiXCR from the 5' RACE reads. In the table there are 40,000 to 50,000 distinct CDR3 sequences, 5.5% to 7.5% of which are singletons. Sample: PBMCs, either bulk or a sorted T-cell subset (CD4+, CD8+, memory, or dextramer-sorted; not recorded which), taken 45 days after the yellow fever booster vaccination. The receptors come from a man younger than 45 who received the YFV17D yellow fever vaccine.

This clonotype was picked up many times. The chain combines TRBV7-9 with TRBJ1-2, with TRBD1 matching over 8 bases. Germline trimming cut 3 bases from V and 8 bases from J; bases unmatched to any gene: 5. Per germline, CDR1 SEHNR and CDR2 FQNEAQ (reference sequence). This CDR3 has 13 residues. In DNA form, the CDR3 reads TGTGCCAGCAGCTTTTCAGGGGGCGACGGCTACACCTTC. This encodes CASSFSGGDGYTF.

With respect to this clonotype: A single base separates this from a much larger clone, so it may be a read error. The V gene is TRBV11-2, the J gene TRBJ2-1; 9 bases align to TRBD2. Germline values: CDR1 SGHAT, CDR2 FQNNGV. V was pared by 5 bases and J by 3 bases, with 5 bases of the junction left unmatched. The CDR3 sequence is 15 residues long. CDR3 loop: CASSRALAGYNEQFF. CDR3 bases: TGTGCCAGCAGCCGAGCACTAGCGGGCTACAATGAGCAGTTCTTC. Variable domain in full (rest from reference TRBV11-2 and TRBJ2-1): EAGVAQSPRYKIIEKRQSVAFWCNPISGHATLYWYQQILGQGPKLLIQFQNNGVVDDSQLPKDRFSAERLKGVDSTLKIQPAKLEDSAVYLCASSRALAGYNEQFFGPGTRLTVL.

This clonotype occurred many times. The J gene is TRBJ2-3, the V gene TRBV20-1; TRBD2 matches 11 bases. Trimming cost V 7 bases and J 4 bases; bases outside gene matches: 10. The CDR3 totals 15 residues. Germline values: CDR1 DFQATT, CDR2 SNEGSKA (reference sequence). CDR3 nucleotide sequence: TGCAGTGGAGGGCTCCTAGCGGGAGGTGCAGATACGCAGTATTTT. It encodes CSGGLLAGGADTQYF.

This clonotype was found a few times. This rearrangement joins TRBV7-2 to TRBJ2-1; D perhaps matches TRBD2 (5 bases). V lost 1 base and J lost 9, with 13 bases in between. The length of the CDR3 is 14 residues. The germline V gene has CDR1 SGHTA and CDR2 FQGNSA. The CDR3 nucleotides are TGTGCCAGCAGCTTAGAACTAGTGGTCGGTGAGCAGTTCTTC. Translated, it gives CASSLELVVGEQFF. Full variable domain (rest looked up from reference TRBV7-2 and TRBJ2-1): GAGVSQSPSNKVTEKGKDVELRCDPISGHTALYWYRQSLGQGLEFLIYFQGNSAPDKSGLPSDRFSAERTGGSVSTLTIQRTQQEDSAVYLCASSLELVVGEQFFGPGTRLTVL.

This chain links TRBV30 with TRBJ1-4, with D possibly TRBD1 on 5 matching bases. Germline V gene sequence: CDR1 GTSNPN, CDR2 SVGIG (reference sequence). CDR3 length equals 17 residues. V was pared by 0 bases and J by 5 bases, with 19 bases between. CDR3 protein: CAWSVASQGLYNEKLFF. CDR3 nucleotides: TGTGCCTGGAGTGTTGCTAGTCAGGGCCTCTACAATGAAAAACTGTTTTTT.

This clonotype was seen repeatedly, ten times or more. This chain joins TRBV7-9 and TRBJ2-7, with a tentative D call TRBD1 (6 bases). CDR3 length equals 14 residues. V lost 5 bases and J 0 bases, leaving 11 bases between the germline ends. Germline-derived CDR1 and CDR2 are SEHNR and FQNEAQ (reference sequence). The CDR3 loop is CASSPWTDSYEQYF. CDR3 nucleotides: TGTGCCAGCAGCCCCTGGACAGACTCCTACGAGCAGTACTTC.

At least ten counts were recorded for this clonotype. CDR3 nucleotide sequence: TGTGCCAGCAGTCCCCCTGGGGTAGCGGGAGGAGGGGCCAAAAACATTCAGTACTTC. Translated, it gives CASSPPGVAGGGAKNIQYF. The rearrangement uses TRBV28 and TRBJ2-4, with TRBD2 matching over 10 bases. This CDR3 region has 19 residues. Losses at the gene ends were 5 bases for V and 1 base for J; bases not matched to a gene: 14. Germline CDR1 and CDR2: MDHEN and SYDVKM.

This clonotype showed up many times. The V call is TRBV6-5, the J call TRBJ1-6, with 8 bases matching TRBD1. The ends lost 8 bases at V and 5 bases at J; junction bases unmatched: 8. CDR1 MNHEY and CDR2 SVGAGI come from the germline V gene. The CDR3 runs to 15 residues. CDR3 sequence reads: CASREEGQDNSPLHF. The CDR3 nucleotides read TGTGCCAGCCGGGAGGAGGGACAGGATAATTCACCCCTCCACTTT.

The chain has TRBV20-1 and TRBJ1-5; D call uncertain. The germline gives CDR1 DFQATT, CDR2 SNEGSKA (reference sequence). This CDR3 comprises 12 residues. The V end lost 6 bases, the J end lost 8 bases, and 14 bases lay between the germline ends. The CDR3 loop is CSATDGDKPQHF. CDR3 bases: TGCAGTGCAACGGACGGCGATAAGCCCCAGCATTTT.

This clonotype occurred many times. The chain combines TRBV6-1 with TRBJ1-1; TRBD1 aligns across 7 bases. Germline assignment: CDR1 MNHNS and CDR2 SASEGT. V lost 5 bases to trimming and J lost 0 bases; unmatched junction nucleotides: 3. CDR3 length: 14 amino acids. The CDR3 sequence: CASSPTGMNTEAFF. CDR3 DNA sequence: TGTGCCAGCAGTCCGACAGGGATGAACACTGAAGCTTTCTTT.